This TCR beta chain was captured by sequencing in a study of blood T cell repertoires in COVID-19. Study context: COVID-19 samples from acute and convalescent phases originated in the United States, Italy and Spain. T cells, B-cell-depleted T cells, or PBMCs provided the cDNA or gDNA that served as material.

Original processing methods: Counts of nucleated cells, estimated from reference gene primer amplification, were obtained. Sequencing was performed with immunoSEQ multiplex PCR; in TCRdb, only in-frame clones are kept and a portion is missing. V, J and clone size are taken as reported in that table, and D and trimming were inferred from the DNA itself. The data contain about 140,000 clones, just over 85% of them seen just once; the ten biggest clones take up 1.5%. Germline-derived CDR1 and CDR2 are SGDLS and YYNGEE. J lost 0 bases, V lost 3 bases, and 12 bases had no gene match. This CDR3 comprises 18 residues.

This chain connects TRBV9 to TRBJ1-5, with 7 positions matching TRBD1. The TCR originated in a woman aged 55-69 years with acute or convalescent COVID-19. Input material: peripheral blood. CDR3 DNA: TGTGCCAGCAGCGCCGCAACCGGGACAGATTATAGCAATCAGCCCCAGCATTTT. It specifies CASSAATGTDYSNQPQHF.